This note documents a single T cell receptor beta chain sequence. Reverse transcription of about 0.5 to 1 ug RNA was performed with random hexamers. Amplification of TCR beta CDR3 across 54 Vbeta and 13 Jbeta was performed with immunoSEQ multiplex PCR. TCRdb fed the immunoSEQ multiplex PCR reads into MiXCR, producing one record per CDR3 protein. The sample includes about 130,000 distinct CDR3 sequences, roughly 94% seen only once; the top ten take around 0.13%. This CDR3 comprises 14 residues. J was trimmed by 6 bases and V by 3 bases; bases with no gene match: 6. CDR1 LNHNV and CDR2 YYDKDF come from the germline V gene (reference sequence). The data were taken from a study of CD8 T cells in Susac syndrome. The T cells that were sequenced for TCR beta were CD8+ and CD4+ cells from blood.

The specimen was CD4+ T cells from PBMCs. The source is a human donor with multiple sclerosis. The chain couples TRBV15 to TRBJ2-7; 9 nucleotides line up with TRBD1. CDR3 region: CATSSRGQGPEQYF. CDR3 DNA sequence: TGTGCCACCAGCAGCCGCGGACAGGGGCCCGAGCAGTACTTC.